This T cell receptor beta chain was captured in a study of T-cell reconstitution after alpha-beta-depleted transplantation in children. CDR3 length: 15 residues. Trimming took off 6 bases at V and 6 bases at J, with 18 bases between the two ends. Germline V gene lookup returns CDR1 MNHEY and CDR2 SVGAGI. At least ten counts were recorded for this clonotype. Preparing the TCRbeta library involved the use of unique molecular identifiers. One entry per CDR3 protein results from TCRdb running MiXCR on the PCR reads. The sample shows about 230,000 distinct CDR3 sequences, 7.5% to 10% of them seen only once.

The chain combines TRBV6-5 with TRBJ2-1, with D perhaps assigned TRBD1 or TRBD2 (6 bases each). The sequence was obtained from a human donor who donated a stem cell graft to a child with SCID. This specimen was PBMCs from the stem cell graft donor, taken from the stem cell graft. The CDR3 sequence: CASSQNLGGINEQFF. The CDR3 DNA reads TGTGCCAGCAGCCAGAATCTAGGGGGGATCAATGAGCAGTTCTTC.